This T cell receptor (beta chain) was identified during a study of blood T cells in healthy people across ages. General study points: PBMCs went unsorted, and a conclusive naive versus antigen-experienced comparison was therefore prevented.

This clonotype was found many times. Antigen specificity is unknown. The CDR3 spans 16 residues. The V and J ends lost 1 base and 1 base, in that order; junction bases with no gene match: 4. In germline, CDR1 is MGHRA, CDR2 YSYEKL. Sample-barcoded 5' priming and a J-beta primer mix drove a second PCR of 7 to 11 cycles. TCRdb re-called the 5' RACE reads through MiXCR, storing one row per CDR3 protein. The profile shows fewer than 2,000,000 distinct CDR3 sequences, 30% to 40% of them singletons. This chain uses TRBV4-1 with TRBJ2-1; 7 bases line up with TRBD2. Sequenced input: blood. This sequence was found in a woman in her 30s in good health. The CDR3 here is CASSQVAGVSYNEQFF. CDR3 coding DNA: TGCGCCAGCAGCCAAGTGGCGGGAGTGTCCTACAATGAGCAGTTCTTC.